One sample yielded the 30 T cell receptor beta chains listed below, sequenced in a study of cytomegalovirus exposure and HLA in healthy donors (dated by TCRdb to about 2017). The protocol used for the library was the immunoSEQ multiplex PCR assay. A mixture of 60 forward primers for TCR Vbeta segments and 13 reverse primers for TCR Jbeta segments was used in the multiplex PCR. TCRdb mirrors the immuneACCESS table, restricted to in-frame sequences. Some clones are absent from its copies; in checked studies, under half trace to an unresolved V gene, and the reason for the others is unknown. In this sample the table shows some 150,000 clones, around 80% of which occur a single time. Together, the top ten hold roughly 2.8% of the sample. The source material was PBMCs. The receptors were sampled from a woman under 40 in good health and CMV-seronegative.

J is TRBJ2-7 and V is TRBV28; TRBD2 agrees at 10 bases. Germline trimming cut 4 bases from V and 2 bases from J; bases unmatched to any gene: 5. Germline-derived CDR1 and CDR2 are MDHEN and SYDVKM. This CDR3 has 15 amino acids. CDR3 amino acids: CASSSPAGGPYEQYF. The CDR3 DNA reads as TGTGCCAGCAGTTCACCAGCGGGAGGGCCCTACGAGCAGTACTTC.

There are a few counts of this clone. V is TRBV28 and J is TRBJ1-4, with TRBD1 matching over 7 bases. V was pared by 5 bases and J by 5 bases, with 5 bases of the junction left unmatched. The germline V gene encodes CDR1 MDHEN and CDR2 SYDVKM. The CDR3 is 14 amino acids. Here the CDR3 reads CASSQGVGNEKLFF. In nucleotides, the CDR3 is TGTGCCAGCAGTCAGGGGGTGGGGAATGAAAAACTGTTTTTT.

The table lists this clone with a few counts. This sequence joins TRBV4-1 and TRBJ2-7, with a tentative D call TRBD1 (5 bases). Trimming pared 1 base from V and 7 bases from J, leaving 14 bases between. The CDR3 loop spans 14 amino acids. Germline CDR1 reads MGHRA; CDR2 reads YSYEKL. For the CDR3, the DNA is TGCGCCAGCAGCCAAGGGGCCAGGGCCGGTGAGCAGTACTTC. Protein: CASSQGARAGEQYF.

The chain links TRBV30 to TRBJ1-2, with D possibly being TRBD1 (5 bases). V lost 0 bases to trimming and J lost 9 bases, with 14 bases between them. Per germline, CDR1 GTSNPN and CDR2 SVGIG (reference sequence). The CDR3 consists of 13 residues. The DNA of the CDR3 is TGTGCCTGGAGTGTTCAGGGTTCGGAAAGCTACACCTTC. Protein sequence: CAWSVQGSESYTF. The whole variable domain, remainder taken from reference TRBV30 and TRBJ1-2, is SQTIHQWPATLVQPVGSPLSLECTVEGTSNPNLYWYRQAAGRGLQLLFYSVGIGQISSEVPQNLSASRPQDRQFILSSKKLLLSDSGFYLCAWSVQGSESYTFGSGTRLTVV.

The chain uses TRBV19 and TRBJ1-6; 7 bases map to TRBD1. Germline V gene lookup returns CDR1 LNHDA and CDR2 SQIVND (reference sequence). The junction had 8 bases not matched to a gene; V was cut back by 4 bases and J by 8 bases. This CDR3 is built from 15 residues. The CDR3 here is CASSTRGWMDSPLHF. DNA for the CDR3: TGTGCCAGTAGTACCAGGGGGTGGATGGATTCACCCCTCCACTTT.

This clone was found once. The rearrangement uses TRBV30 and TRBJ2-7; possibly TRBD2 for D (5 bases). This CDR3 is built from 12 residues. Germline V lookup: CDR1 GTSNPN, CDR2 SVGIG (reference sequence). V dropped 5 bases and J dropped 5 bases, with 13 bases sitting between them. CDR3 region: CAWAVDSDEQYF. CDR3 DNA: TGTGCCTGGGCTGTGGACTCGGACGAGCAGTACTTC. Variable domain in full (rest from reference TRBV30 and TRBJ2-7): SQTIHQWPATLVQPVGSPLSLECTVEGTSNPNLYWYRQAAGRGLQLLFYSVGIGQISSEVPQNLSASRPQDRQFILSSKKLLLSDSGFYLCAWAVDSDEQYFGPGTRLTVT.

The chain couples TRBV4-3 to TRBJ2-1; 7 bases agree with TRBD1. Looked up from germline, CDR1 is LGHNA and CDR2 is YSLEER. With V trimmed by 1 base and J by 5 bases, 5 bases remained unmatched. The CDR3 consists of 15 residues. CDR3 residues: CASSQGGTGDNEQFF. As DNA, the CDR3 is TGCGCCAGCAGCCAAGGCGGCACAGGGGACAATGAGCAGTTCTTC.

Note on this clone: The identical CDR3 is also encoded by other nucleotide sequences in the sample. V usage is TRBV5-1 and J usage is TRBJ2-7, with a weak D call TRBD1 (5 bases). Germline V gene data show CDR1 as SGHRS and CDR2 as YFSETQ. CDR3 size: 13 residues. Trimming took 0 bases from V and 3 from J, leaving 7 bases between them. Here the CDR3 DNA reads TGCGCCAGCAGCTTGGGACAGAGCTACGAGCAGTACTTC. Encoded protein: CASSLGQSYEQYF.

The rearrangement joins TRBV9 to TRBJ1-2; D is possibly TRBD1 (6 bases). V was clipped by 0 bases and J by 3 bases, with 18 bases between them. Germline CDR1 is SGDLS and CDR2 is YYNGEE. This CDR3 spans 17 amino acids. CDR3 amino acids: CASSVGGPGETDYGYTF. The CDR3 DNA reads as TGTGCCAGCAGCGTAGGAGGGCCAGGGGAGACGGACTATGGCTACACCTTC.

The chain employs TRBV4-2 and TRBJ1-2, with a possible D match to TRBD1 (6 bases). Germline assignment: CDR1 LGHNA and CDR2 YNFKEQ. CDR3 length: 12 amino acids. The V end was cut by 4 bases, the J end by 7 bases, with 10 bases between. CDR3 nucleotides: TGTGCCAGCAGCCCCCTACAGGGTGGCTACACCTTC. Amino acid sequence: CASSPLQGGYTF.

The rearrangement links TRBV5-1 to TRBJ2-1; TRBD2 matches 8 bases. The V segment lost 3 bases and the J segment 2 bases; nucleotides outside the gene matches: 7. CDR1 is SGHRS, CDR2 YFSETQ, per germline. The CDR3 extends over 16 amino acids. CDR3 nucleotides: TGCGCCAGCAGCTCCGGACTAGCTCAAGCCTACAATGAGCAGTTCTTC. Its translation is CASSSGLAQAYNEQFF.

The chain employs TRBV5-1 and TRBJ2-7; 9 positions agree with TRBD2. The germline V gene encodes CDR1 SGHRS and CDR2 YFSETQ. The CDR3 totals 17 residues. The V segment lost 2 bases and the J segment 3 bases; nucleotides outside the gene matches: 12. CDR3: CASSFGSGGLNIYEQYF. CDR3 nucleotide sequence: TGCGCCAGCAGCTTTGGTAGCGGGGGCCTTAACATCTACGAGCAGTACTTC.

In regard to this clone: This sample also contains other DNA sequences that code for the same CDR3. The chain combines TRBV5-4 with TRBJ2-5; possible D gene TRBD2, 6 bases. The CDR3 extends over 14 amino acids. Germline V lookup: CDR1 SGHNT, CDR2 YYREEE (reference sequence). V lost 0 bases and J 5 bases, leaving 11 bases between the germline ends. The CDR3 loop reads CASSLGDSQETQYF. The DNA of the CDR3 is TGTGCCAGCAGCTTGGGGGACTCCCAGGAGACCCAGTACTTC.

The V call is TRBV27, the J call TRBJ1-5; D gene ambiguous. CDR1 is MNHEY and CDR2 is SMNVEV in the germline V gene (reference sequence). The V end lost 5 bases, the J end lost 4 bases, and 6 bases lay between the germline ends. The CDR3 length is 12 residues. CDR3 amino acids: CASSPTNQPQHF. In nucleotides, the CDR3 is TGTGCCAGCAGTCCCACAAATCAGCCCCAGCATTTT.

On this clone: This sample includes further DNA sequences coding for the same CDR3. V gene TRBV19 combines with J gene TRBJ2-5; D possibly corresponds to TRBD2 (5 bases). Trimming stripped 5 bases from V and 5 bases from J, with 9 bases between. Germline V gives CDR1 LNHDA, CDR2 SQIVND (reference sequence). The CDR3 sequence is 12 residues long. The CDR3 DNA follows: TGTGCCAGTAGTCCGGGGAAGGAGACCCAGTACTTC. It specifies CASSPGKETQYF.

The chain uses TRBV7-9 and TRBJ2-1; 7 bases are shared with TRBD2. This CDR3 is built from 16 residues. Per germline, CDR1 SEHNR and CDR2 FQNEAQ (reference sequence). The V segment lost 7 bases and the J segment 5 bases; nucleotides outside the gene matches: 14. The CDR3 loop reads CASTPGRIPEHNEQFF. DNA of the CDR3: TGTGCCAGCACCCCCGGGAGGATACCGGAACACAATGAGCAGTTCTTC. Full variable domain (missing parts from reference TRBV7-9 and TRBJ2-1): DTGVSQNPRHKITKRGQNVTFRCDPISEHNRLYWYRQTLGQGPEFLTYFQNEAQLEKSRLLSDRFSAERPKGSFSTLEIQRTEQGDSAMYLCASTPGRIPEHNEQFFGPGTRLTVL.

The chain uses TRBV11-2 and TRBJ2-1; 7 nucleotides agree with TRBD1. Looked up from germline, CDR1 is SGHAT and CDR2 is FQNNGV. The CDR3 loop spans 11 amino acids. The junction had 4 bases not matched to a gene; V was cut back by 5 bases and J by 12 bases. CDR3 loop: CASSRRDRQFF. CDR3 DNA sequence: TGTGCCAGCAGCCGCCGGGACAGGCAGTTCTTC.

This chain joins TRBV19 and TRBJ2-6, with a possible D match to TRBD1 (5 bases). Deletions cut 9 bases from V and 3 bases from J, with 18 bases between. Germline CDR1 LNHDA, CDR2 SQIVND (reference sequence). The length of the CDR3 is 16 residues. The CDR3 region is CASRRGALGGANVLTF. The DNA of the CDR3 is TGTGCCAGCCGTAGGGGTGCCCTTGGTGGGGCCAACGTCCTGACTTTC.

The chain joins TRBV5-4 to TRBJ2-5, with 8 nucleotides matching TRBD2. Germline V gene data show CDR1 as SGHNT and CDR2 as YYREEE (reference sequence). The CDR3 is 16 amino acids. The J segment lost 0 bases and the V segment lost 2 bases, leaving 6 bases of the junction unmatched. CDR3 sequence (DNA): TGTGCCAGCAGCTTTCGGGGCGGGGGGTACCAAGAGACCCAGTACTTC. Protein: CASSFRGGGYQETQYF.

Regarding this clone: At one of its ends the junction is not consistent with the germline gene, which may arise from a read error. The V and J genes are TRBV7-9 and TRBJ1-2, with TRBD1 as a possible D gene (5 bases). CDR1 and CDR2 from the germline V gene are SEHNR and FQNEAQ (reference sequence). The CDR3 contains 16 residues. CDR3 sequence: CSSSSELGQVQYGYTF. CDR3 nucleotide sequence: TGTTCCAGCAGCTCCGAACTGGGGCAGGTGCAATATGGCTACACCTTC.

The CDR3 loop reads CASSPGLAGETGELFF. The CDR3 DNA reads as TGCGCCAGCAGCCCGGGACTAGCGGGGGAAACCGGGGAGCTGTTTTTT. The chain joins TRBV5-1 to TRBJ2-2, with 14 bases identical to TRBD2. V shed 4 bases, J shed 5 bases, and the junction held 4 bases outside the gene matches. Germline CDR1 SGHRS, CDR2 YFSETQ. The length of the CDR3 is 16 residues. The whole variable domain, filled in from reference TRBV5-1 and TRBJ2-2, reads KAGVTQTPRYLIKTRGQQVTLSCSPISGHRSVSWYQQTPGQGLQFLFEYFSETQRNKGNFPGRFSGRQFSNSRSEMNVSTLELGDSALYLCASSPGLAGETGELFFGEGSRLTVL.

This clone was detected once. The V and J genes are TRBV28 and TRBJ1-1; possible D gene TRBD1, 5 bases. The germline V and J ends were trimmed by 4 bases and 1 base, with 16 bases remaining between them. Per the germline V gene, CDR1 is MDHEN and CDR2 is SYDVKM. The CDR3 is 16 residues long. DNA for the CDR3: TGTGCCAGCAGTTCCTCCGCCTGGGGGGGGAACACTGAAGCTTTCTTT. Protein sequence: CASSSSAWGGNTEAFF.

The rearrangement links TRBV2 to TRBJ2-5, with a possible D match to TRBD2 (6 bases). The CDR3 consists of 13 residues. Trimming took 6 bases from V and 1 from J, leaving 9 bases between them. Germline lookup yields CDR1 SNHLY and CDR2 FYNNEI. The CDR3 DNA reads TGTGCCAGCAGCGGAGGGATCCAAGAGACCCAGTACTTC. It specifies CASSGGIQETQYF. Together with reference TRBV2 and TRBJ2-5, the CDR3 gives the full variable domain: EPEVTQTPSHQVTQMGQEVILRCVPISNHLYFYWYRQILGQKVEFLVSFYNNEISEKSEIFDDQFSVERPDGSNFTLKIRSTKLEDSAMYFCASSGGIQETQYFGPGTRLLVL.

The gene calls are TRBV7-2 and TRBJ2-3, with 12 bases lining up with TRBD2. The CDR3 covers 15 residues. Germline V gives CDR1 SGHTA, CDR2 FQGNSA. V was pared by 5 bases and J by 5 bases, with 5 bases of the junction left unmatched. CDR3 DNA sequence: TGTGCCAGCAGCCACCCTAGCGGGGGGGGAGATACGCAGTATTTT. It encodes CASSHPSGGGDTQYF.

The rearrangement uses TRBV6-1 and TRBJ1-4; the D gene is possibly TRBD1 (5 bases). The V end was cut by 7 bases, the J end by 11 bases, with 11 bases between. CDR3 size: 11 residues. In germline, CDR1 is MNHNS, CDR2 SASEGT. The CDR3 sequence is CASTMRQKLFF. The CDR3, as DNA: TGTGCCAGCACCATGCGACAGAAACTGTTTTTT.

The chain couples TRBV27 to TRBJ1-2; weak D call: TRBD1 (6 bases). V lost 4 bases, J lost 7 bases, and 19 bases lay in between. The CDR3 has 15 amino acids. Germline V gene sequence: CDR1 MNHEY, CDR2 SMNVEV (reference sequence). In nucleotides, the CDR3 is TGTGCCAGCAGTTCAACAGGGTTGGGGGCAGTTGGCTACACCTTC. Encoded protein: CASSSTGLGAVGYTF.

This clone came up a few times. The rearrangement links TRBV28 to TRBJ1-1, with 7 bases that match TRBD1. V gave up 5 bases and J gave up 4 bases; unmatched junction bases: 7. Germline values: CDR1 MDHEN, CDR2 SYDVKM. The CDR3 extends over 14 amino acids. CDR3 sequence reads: CASSLPGQATEAFF. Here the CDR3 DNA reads TGTGCCAGCAGTCTACCTGGACAGGCCACTGAAGCTTTCTTT.

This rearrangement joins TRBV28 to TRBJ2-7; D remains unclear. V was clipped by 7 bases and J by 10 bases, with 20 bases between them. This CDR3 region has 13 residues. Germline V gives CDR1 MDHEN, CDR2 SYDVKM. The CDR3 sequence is CASNTVYLEHQYF. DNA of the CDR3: TGTGCCAGCAATACGGTCTATCTAGAACACCAGTACTTC. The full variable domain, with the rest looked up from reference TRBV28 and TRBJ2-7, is DVKVTQSSRYLVKRTGEKVFLECVQDMDHENMFWYRQDPGLGLRLIYFSYDVKMKEKGDIPEGYSVSREKKERFSLILESASTNQTSMYLCASNTVYLEHQYFGPGTRLTVT.

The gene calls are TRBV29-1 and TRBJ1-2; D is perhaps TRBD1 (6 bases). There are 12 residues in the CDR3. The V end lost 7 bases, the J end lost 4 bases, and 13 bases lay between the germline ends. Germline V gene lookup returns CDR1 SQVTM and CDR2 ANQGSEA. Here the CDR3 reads CSAPRGPYGYTF. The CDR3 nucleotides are TGCAGCGCCCCCAGGGGACCCTATGGCTACACCTTC.

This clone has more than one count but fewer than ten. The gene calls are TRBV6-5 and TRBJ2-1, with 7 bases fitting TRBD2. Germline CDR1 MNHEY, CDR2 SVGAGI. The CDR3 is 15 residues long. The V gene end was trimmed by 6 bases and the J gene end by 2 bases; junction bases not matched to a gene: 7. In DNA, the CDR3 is TGTGCCAGCAGCCCCGGGACTACAGCCTACAATGAGCAGTTCTTC. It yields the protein CASSPGTTAYNEQFF.